Listed here are 9 T cell receptor beta chains from one sample, sequenced in a study of cytomegalovirus exposure and HLA in healthy donors. The PCR employed 60 Vbeta primers together with 13 Jbeta primers. The data were produced by immunoSEQ multiplex PCR, yet TCRdb's version contains in-frame clones alone and is incomplete. The sample holds approximately 120,000 clones, 17% seen once. Sequencing input: PBMCs. These receptors were obtained from a female donor in good health and CMV-seropositive.

A few counts support this clone. The rearrangement uses TRBV5-1 and TRBJ2-3; TRBD2 matches 9 bases. This CDR3 contains 17 residues. The V gene's germline CDR1 is SGHRS and CDR2 YFSETQ. V trimming: 0 bases; J trimming: 0 bases; junction bases outside the gene matches: 5. DNA of the CDR3: TGCGCCAGCAGCTTGGGACTAGCGGCCTTTAGCACAGATACGCAGTATTTT. As protein: CASSLGLAAFSTDTQYF.

The rearrangement uses TRBV30 and TRBJ2-2; D is ambiguous. Germline assignment: CDR1 GTSNPN and CDR2 SVGIG (reference sequence). The ends were cut back, 2 bases at V and 2 bases at J, with 6 bases in the middle. The CDR3 consists of 13 residues. The CDR3 DNA sequence: TGTGCCTGGAGTATGACAAACACCGGGGAGCTGTTTTTT. Translated: CAWSMTNTGELFF. The entire variable domain, with the rest obtained from reference TRBV30 and TRBJ2-2, is as follows: SQTIHQWPATLVQPVGSPLSLECTVEGTSNPNLYWYRQAAGRGLQLLFYSVGIGQISSEVPQNLSASRPQDRQFILSSKKLLLSDSGFYLCAWSMTNTGELFFGEGSRLTVL.

This sequence joins TRBV9 and TRBJ2-7, with a possible D match to TRBD2 (5 bases). CDR3 size: 14 residues. V lost 2 bases, J lost 0 bases, and 9 bases lay in between. The germline V gene has CDR1 SGDLS and CDR2 YYNGEE. CDR3 DNA sequence: TGTGCCAGCAGCGTTGATGGGAGCTCCTACGAGCAGTACTTC. This codes for CASSVDGSSYEQYF.

This chain joins TRBV4-3 and TRBJ2-3; TRBD1 might be the D (5 bases). Trimming cost V 2 bases and J 3 bases, with 6 bases left between them. This CDR3 is built from 13 residues. Germline V CDR1 and CDR2: LGHNA, YSLEER. CDR3 coding DNA: TGCGCCAGCAGCCAACAGGGAACAGATACGCAGTATTTT. This translates into CASSQQGTDTQYF.

J is TRBJ2-7 and V is TRBV6-4; perhaps TRBD1 as D (5 bases). CDR1 and CDR2 from the germline V gene are MRHNA and SNTAGT. The CDR3 covers 12 residues. V was clipped by 5 bases and J by 5 bases, with 10 bases between them. CDR3 sequence reads: CASSPRVDEQYF. The CDR3 DNA follows: TGTGCCAGCAGTCCCAGGGTCGACGAGCAGTACTTC.

V and J are TRBV2 and TRBJ2-1, with 8 bases fitting TRBD1. J was trimmed by 0 bases and V by 10 bases; bases with no gene match: 5. CDR1 and CDR2 from the germline V gene are SNHLY and FYNNEI. The CDR3 consists of 14 residues. The CDR3 DNA reads as TGTGCCAACACAGACAGGGGCTCCTACAATGAGCAGTTCTTC. Amino acid sequence: CANTDRGSYNEQFF.

This clone was seen just once. The V and J genes are TRBV6-5 and TRBJ1-2, with D possibly being TRBD1 (5 bases). Germline values: CDR1 MNHEY, CDR2 SVGAGI. Trimming removed 2 bases from V and 3 bases from J, with 10 bases in between. CDR3 length: 14 amino acids. CDR3 sequence (DNA): TGTGCCAGCAGTTACGACGGGGGAGACTATGGCTACACCTTC. Amino acids: CASSYDGGDYGYTF.

This clone turned up a few times. This chain uses TRBV27 with TRBJ2-7, with TRBD2 as a possible D gene (6 bases). The CDR3 loop spans 16 amino acids. CDR1 and CDR2 (germline): MNHEY, SMNVEV (reference sequence). V lost 5 bases to trimming and J lost 2 bases, with 19 bases between them. CDR3 DNA: TGTGCCAGCAGTATAGGTTGGGGAGGTGAAACCTACGAGCAGTACTTC. Amino acid sequence: CASSIGWGGETYEQYF.

This clone was seen a few times. The genes are TRBV5-1 and TRBJ1-4, with TRBD1 matching over 7 bases. CDR1 and CDR2 (germline): SGHRS, YFSETQ. This CDR3 contains 15 residues. V lost 4 bases, J lost 8 bases, and 11 bases stayed unmatched. CDR3 sequence: CASSGMTGHWEKLFF. CDR3 DNA: TGCGCCAGCAGCGGGATGACAGGGCACTGGGAAAAACTGTTTTTT.